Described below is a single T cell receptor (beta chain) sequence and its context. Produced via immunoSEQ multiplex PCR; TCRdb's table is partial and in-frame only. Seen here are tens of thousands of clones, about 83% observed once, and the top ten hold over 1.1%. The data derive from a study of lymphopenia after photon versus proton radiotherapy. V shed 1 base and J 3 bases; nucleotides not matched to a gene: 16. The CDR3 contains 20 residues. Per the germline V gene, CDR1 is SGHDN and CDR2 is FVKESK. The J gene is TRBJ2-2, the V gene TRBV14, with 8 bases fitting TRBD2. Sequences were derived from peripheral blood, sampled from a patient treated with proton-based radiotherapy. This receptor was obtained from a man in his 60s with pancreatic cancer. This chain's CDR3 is CASSQGPKETSGRYTGELFF. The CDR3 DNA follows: TGTGCCAGCAGCCAAGGCCCTAAGGAAACTAGCGGTCGATACACCGGGGAGCTGTTTTTT.